The present T cell receptor beta chain was sequenced within a study of human T cells and chemical hapten exposure. Germline V CDR1 and CDR2: SEHNR, FQNEAQ (reference sequence). The CDR3 extends over 17 amino acids. Losses at the gene ends were 4 bases for V and 4 bases for J; bases not matched to a gene: 11. The table lists this clonotype with many counts. The time point: patch test 1, 2 weeks after DPC sensitization. The treatment is: therapeutic diphenylcyclopropenone sensitization with weekly scalp DPC. Using its own MiXCR run on the RACE reads, TCRdb lists one record per CDR3 protein. Of roughly 100,000 distinct CDR3 sequences listed, approximately 11% are singletons.

The material sequenced was whole blood, taken in connection with sensitization to the hapten diphenylcyclopropenone (DPC). The receptor was isolated from a woman in her thirties or forties with alopecia areata. Some clones in this sample may be carry-over from other donors' samples. The chain combines TRBV7-9 with TRBJ2-1; 9 nucleotides line up with TRBD2. The CDR3 region has the DNA TGTGCCAGCAGCTCCTCTAGCGGGGAAAAGGGATACAATGAGCAGTTCTTC. Residues: CASSSSSGEKGYNEQFF.